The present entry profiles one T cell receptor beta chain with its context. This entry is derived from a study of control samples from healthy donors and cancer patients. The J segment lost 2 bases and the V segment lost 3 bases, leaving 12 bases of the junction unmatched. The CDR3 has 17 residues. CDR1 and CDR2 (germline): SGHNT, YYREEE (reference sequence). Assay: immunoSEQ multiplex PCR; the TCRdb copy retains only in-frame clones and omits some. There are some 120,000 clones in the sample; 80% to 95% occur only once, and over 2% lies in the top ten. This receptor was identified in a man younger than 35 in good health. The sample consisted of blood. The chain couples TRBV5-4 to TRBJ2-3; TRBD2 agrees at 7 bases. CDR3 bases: TGTGCCAGCAGCTCCTCTCCGGCGGGAGCTTACACAGATACGCAGTATTTT. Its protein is CASSSSPAGAYTDTQYF.